One and the same sample provided the 11 T cell receptor beta chains below, sequenced in a study of T cells in Graves' hyperthyroidism and ophthalmopathy. RNA transcripts gave rise to amplified TCR beta CDR3 regions. HTBI primers were used for first-round RT-PCR of the TCR CDR3. TCRdb used MiXCR to reprocess the multiplex PCR reads, holding one entry per CDR3 protein. The top ten hold less than 35% of the sample, which has 350,000 to 400,000 distinct CDR3 sequences, 15% seen once. Sequenced: blood. These receptor sequences come from a woman aged 25 to 39 with Graves' hyperthyroidism.

The DNA of the CDR3 is TGTGCCAGCAGAGGAGCTAGCTCCTATAATTCACCCCTCCACTTT. It is translated as CASRGASSYNSPLHF. V usage is TRBV28 and J usage is TRBJ1-6; D gene uncertain. CDR1 is MDHEN and CDR2 is SYDVKM in the germline V gene. Trimming removed 6 bases from V and 0 bases from J, with 9 bases in between. The CDR3 consists of 15 residues. The variable domain in full, completed from reference TRBV28 and TRBJ1-6, reads DVKVTQSSRYLVKRTGEKVFLECVQDMDHENMFWYRQDPGLGLRLIYFSYDVKMKEKGDIPEGYSVSREKKERFSLILESASTNQTSMYLCASRGASSYNSPLHFGNGTRLTVT.

This rearrangement joins TRBV4-1 to TRBJ2-7; perhaps TRBD2 as D (5 bases). This CDR3 is 15 amino acids long. Trimming removed 4 bases from V and 2 bases from J, with 15 bases in between. Germline CDR1 and CDR2: MGHRA and YSYEKL. The CDR3 is CASSRNPSGTYEQYF. The CDR3 DNA is TGCGCCAGCAGCCGAAACCCATCCGGGACCTACGAGCAGTACTTC.

The chain has TRBV10-3 and TRBJ2-3; D is perhaps TRBD1 or TRBD2 (5 bases each). The ends were cut back, 11 bases at V and 6 bases at J, with 18 bases in the middle. Per germline, CDR1 ENHRY and CDR2 SYGVKD. The CDR3 runs 13 residues. The CDR3 sequence is CASNGALPDTQYF. The CDR3 bases are TGTGCCTCAAACGGGGCCCTGCCGGATACGCAGTATTTT.

This clonotype came up many times. This chain uses TRBV30 with TRBJ2-1, with D tentatively TRBD2 (6 bases). V was clipped by 0 bases and J by 7 bases, with 13 bases between them. Germline CDR1 is GTSNPN and CDR2 is SVGIG (reference sequence). The CDR3 runs to 14 residues. The CDR3 sequence: CAWSVLSGRNEQFF. The CDR3 nucleotides are TGTGCCTGGAGTGTACTGTCAGGGAGGAATGAGCAGTTCTTC.

Ten or more counts support this clonotype. The rearrangement uses TRBV2 and TRBJ2-1; perhaps TRBD1 as D (5 bases). The CDR3 is 15 amino acids. V dropped 8 bases and J dropped 0 bases, with 14 bases sitting between them. Germline CDR1 and CDR2: SNHLY and FYNNEI. CDR3 protein: CASCLTGASYNEQFF. The DNA of the CDR3 is TGTGCCAGCTGCCTGACTGGGGCCTCCTACAATGAGCAGTTCTTC. The full variable domain, in which reference TRBV2 and TRBJ2-1 provide the parts outside the CDR3, is EPEVTQTPSHQVTQMGQEVILRCVPISNHLYFYWYRQILGQKVEFLVSFYNNEISEKSEIFDDQFSVERPDGSNFTLKIRSTKLEDSAMYFCASCLTGASYNEQFFGPGTRLTVL.

This clonotype was counted many times. The V gene is TRBV20-1, the J gene TRBJ2-3; 11 bases are shared with TRBD2. Looked up from germline, CDR1 is DFQATT and CDR2 is SNEGSKA (reference sequence). With 6 bases clipped from V and 0 bases from J, the junction kept 2 bases outside the gene matches. This CDR3 is 14 amino acids long. In nucleotides, the CDR3 is TGCAGTGCGGGACTAGCGGCTAGCACAGATACGCAGTATTTT. It codes for CSAGLAASTDTQYF.

There are a few counts of this clonotype. The chain recombines TRBV4-1 with TRBJ2-1; D uncertain. The length of the CDR3 is 20 residues. Trimming pared 0 bases from V and 4 bases from J, leaving 25 bases between. Germline V gene data show CDR1 as MGHRA and CDR2 as YSYEKL. CDR3 sequence reads: CASSQEYVAIGRATYNEQFF. Written as DNA, the CDR3 is TGCGCCAGCAGCCAAGAATATGTGGCTATTGGACGGGCCACGTACAATGAGCAGTTCTTC.

This clonotype was counted many times. This sequence joins TRBV29-1 and TRBJ2-7; the D gene is possibly TRBD2 (5 bases). In germline, CDR1 is SQVTM, CDR2 ANQGSEA. The V gene lost 7 bases and the J gene lost 2 bases, with 15 bases spanning the gap. There are 13 residues in the CDR3. The CDR3 coding sequence is TGCAGCGCCGGCCTTGACGGGACCTACGAGCAGTACTTC. Its protein product is CSAGLDGTYEQYF.

This clonotype was recorded a few times. V and J are TRBV28 and TRBJ1-6; 7 nucleotides align to TRBD1. CDR3 length: 17 amino acids. Germline assignment: CDR1 MDHEN and CDR2 SYDVKM. Unmatched junction bases numbered 8, after V lost 6 bases and J lost 0 bases. CDR3 DNA sequence: TGTGCCAGCAGCTCAACAGGGGTGAGCTCCTATAATTCACCCCTCCACTTT. Amino acids: CASSSTGVSSYNSPLHF.

This clonotype was found many times. The chain uses TRBV3-1 and TRBJ2-3; 8 bases line up with TRBD2. V shed 1 base, J shed 0 bases, and the junction held 3 bases outside the gene matches. Germline V CDR1 and CDR2: LGHDT, YNNKEL (reference sequence). This CDR3 region has 16 residues. CDR3 nucleotides: TGTGCCAGCAGCCAAGTGGGGACTAGTAGCACAGATACGCAGTATTTT. It translates to CASSQVGTSSTDTQYF.

A few counts support this clonotype. J is TRBJ2-7 and V is TRBV28; D gene ambiguous. The CDR3 spans 14 residues. V was trimmed by 1 base and J by 2 bases, leaving 9 bases between them. Germline V gene lookup returns CDR1 MDHEN and CDR2 SYDVKM. CDR3 DNA: TGTGCCAGCAGTTTATTAACCAATACCTACGAGCAGTACTTC. This gives the protein CASSLLTNTYEQYF.